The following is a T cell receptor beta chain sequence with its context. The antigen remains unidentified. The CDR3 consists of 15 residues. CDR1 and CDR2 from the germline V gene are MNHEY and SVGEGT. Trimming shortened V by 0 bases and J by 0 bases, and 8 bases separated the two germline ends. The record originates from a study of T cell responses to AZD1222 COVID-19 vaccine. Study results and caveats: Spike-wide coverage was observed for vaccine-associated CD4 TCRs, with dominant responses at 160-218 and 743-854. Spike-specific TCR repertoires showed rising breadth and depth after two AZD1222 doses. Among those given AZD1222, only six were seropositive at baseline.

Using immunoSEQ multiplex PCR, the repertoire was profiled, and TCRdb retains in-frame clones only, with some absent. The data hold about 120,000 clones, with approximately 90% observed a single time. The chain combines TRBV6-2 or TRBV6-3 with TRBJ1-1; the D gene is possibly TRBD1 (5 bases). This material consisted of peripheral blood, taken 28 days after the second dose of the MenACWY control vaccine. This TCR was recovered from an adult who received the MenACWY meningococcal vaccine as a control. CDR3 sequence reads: CASSYSQAMNTEAFF. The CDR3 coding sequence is TGTGCCAGCAGTTACTCACAGGCTATGAACACTGAAGCTTTCTTT.